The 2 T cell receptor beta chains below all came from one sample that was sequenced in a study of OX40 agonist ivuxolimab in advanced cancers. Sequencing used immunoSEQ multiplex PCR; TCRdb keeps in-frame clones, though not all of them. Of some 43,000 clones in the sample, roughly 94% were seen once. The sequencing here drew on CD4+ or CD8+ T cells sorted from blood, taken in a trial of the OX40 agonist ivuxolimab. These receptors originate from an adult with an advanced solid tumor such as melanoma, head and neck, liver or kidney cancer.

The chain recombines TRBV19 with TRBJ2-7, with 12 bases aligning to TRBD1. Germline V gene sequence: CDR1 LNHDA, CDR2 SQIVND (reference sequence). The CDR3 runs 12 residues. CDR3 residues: CAAGQGAREQYF. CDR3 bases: TGTGCGGCGGGACAGGGGGCGCGGGAGCAGTACTTC.

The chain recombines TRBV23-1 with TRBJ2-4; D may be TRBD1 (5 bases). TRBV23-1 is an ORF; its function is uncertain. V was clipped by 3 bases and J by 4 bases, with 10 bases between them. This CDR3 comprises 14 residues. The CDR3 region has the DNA TGCGCCAGCAGTCACCGCCCAGGGAAAAACATTCAGTACTTC. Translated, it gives CASSHRPGKNIQYF.